This is a list of T cell receptor beta chains from one sample in a study of blood T cell repertoires in COVID-19. The table came from immunoSEQ multiplex PCR; TCRdb's copy has only in-frame clones and leaves some out. This sample carries around 250,000 clones, about 88% of them seen once, and the ten largest clones take about 1.5%. The sample consisted of PBMCs or T cells enriched from blood (not recorded which). The receptor set was obtained from a woman in her forties or fifties who had recovered from COVID-19. CDR3s include the opening cysteine and the closing phenylalanine or tryptophan. The D gene is left open where the match is weak. Clone size is stated in some rows and not others, as once, few, many or a class when expanded.

size	D	V	J	CDR3	DNA
.	TRBD1	TRBV11-3	TRBJ2-1	CASSWRRTGTDEQFF	TGTGCCAGCAGCTGGCGGAGGACAGGGACCGATGAGCAGTTCTTC
.	.	TRBV2	TRBJ1-1	CASSVGRTMNTEAFF	TGTGCCAGCAGTGTAGGGAGGACAATGAACACTGAAGCTTTCTTT
.	TRBD1	TRBV7-3	TRBJ2-3	CASSARDRGEDTQYF	TGTGCCAGCAGCGCCAGGGACAGGGGAGAAGATACGCAGTATTTT
.	TRBD2	TRBV7-7	TRBJ2-3	CASSYSGSNTQYF	TGTGCTAGCAGCTATAGCGGGAGTAATACGCAGTATTTT
.	TRBD1	TRBV2	TRBJ1-1	CASTIQGQGTEAFF	TGTGCCAGCACCATCCAAGGACAGGGCACTGAAGCTTTCTTT
few	.	TRBV6-5	TRBJ1-3	CASQLRQEDTIYF	TGTGCCAGCCAATTGAGGCAGGAGGATACCATATATTTT
.	TRBD2	TRBV2	TRBJ2-1	CASMSTSGKHNEQFF	TGTGCCAGCATGTCGACTAGCGGAAAACACAATGAGCAGTTCTTC
.	TRBD2	TRBV5-1	TRBJ2-1	CASSTLAGGSGNEQFF	TGCGCCAGCAGCACTCTAGCGGGAGGTTCTGGGAATGAGCAGTTCTTC
.	.	TRBV6-1	TRBJ1-2	CASSEGREGAGYTF	TGTGCCAGCAGTGAAGGGAGGGAGGGAGCTGGCTACACCTTC
.	TRBD1	TRBV5-1	TRBJ1-2	CASSPRTGFGYTF	TGCGCCAGCAGCCCAAGGACAGGGTTTGGCTACACCTTC
.	TRBD1	TRBV7-8	TRBJ2-1	CASSYEQGAKNEQFF	TGTGCCAGCAGCTATGAACAGGGGGCGAAGAATGAGCAGTTCTTC
.	TRBD2	TRBV5-1	TRBJ2-1	CASSLSGTSGGYNEQFF	TGCGCCAGCAGCCTGTCCGGGACTAGCGGGGGATACAATGAGCAGTTCTTC
.	.	TRBV6-6	TRBJ1-5	CASTLGGRGNQPQHF	TGTGCCAGCACTTTAGGGGGAAGGGGCAATCAGCCCCAGCATTTT
.	TRBD1	TRBV28	TRBJ1-1	CASSTGQGGNTEAFF	TGTGCCAGCAGTACCGGACAGGGGGGGAACACTGAAGCTTTCTTT
few	TRBD1	TRBV6-2/TRBV6-3	TRBJ2-7	CASSYGTGFYEQYF	TGTGCCAGCAGTTACGGGACAGGGTTCTACGAGCAGTACTTC
.	TRBD1	TRBV11-2	TRBJ2-5	CASSPLGQGQTQYF	TGTGCCAGCAGCCCCCTGGGACAGGGTCAGACCCAGTACTTC
.	.	TRBV4-1	TRBJ2-1	CASSHASAGNEQFF	TGCGCCAGCAGCCATGCCTCAGCAGGCAATGAGCAGTTCTTC
.	.	TRBV18	TRBJ2-1	CASSAGPHLYNEQFF	TGTGCCAGCTCAGCGGGACCCCACCTCTACAATGAGCAGTTCTTC
.	TRBD1	TRBV5-6	TRBJ1-2	CASSLGQGGFGYGYTF	TGTGCCAGCAGCTTAGGACAGGGCGGTTTTGGCTATGGCTACACCTTC
.	TRBD1	TRBV15	TRBJ1-6	CATSGQGNSPLHF	TGTGCCACCAGCGGACAGGGGAATTCACCCCTCCACTTT
.	.	TRBV4-3	TRBJ1-3	CASSQDDSSGNTIYF	TGCGCCAGCAGCCAAGACGACAGCTCTGGAAACACCATATATTTT
.	TRBD2	TRBV7-3	TRBJ2-1	CASSWFPGLASYEQFF	TGTGCCAGCAGCTGGTTCCCGGGACTAGCGTCCTATGAGCAGTTCTTC
.	.	TRBV29-1	TRBJ1-1	CSAYRVNTEAFF	TGCAGCGCCTACAGGGTTAACACTGAAGCTTTCTTT
.	TRBD1	TRBV5-4	TRBJ2-7	CASSVGGTGTYEQYF	TGTGCCAGCAGTGTTGGCGGGACAGGGACCTACGAGCAGTACTTC
.	.	TRBV3-1/TRBV3-2	TRBJ2-3	CASSQDFTGEATDTQYF	TGTGCCAGCAGCCAAGATTTTACAGGGGAGGCCACAGATACGCAGTATTTT
.	TRBD2	TRBV29-1	TRBJ2-3	CSASNLAGGPDTQYF	TGCAGCGCCTCTAATCTGGCGGGAGGCCCAGATACGCAGTATTTT
.	TRBD1	TRBV10-3	TRBJ1-4	CAIKNDRASEKLFF	TGTGCCATCAAGAATGACAGGGCGAGTGAAAAACTGTTTTTT
.	TRBD1	TRBV6-2/TRBV6-3	TRBJ1-2	CASSFNRGYYGYTF	TGTGCCAGCAGTTTTAACAGGGGATACTATGGCTACACCTTC
.	.	TRBV9	TRBJ2-3	CASSVITVLSTDTQYF	TGTGCCAGCAGCGTAATAACGGTTCTTAGCACAGATACGCAGTATTTT
.	.	TRBV28	TRBJ2-7	CASSLSGILYEQYF	TGTGCCAGCAGTTTATCAGGGATCTTGTACGAGCAGTACTTC
.	.	TRBV3-1/TRBV3-2	TRBJ2-3	CASSLSGTDTQYF	TGTGCCAGCAGCCTCTCAGGAACAGATACGCAGTATTTT
.	TRBD2	TRBV11-2	TRBJ2-1	CASSLGASGSYNEQFF	TGTGCCAGCAGCTTAGGGGCTAGCGGGAGCTACAATGAGCAGTTCTTC
.	.	TRBV21-1	TRBJ2-3	CASSRRLAEPSTDTQYF	TGTGCCAGCAGCAGAAGACTAGCGGAACCTAGCACAGATACGCAGTATTTT
.	.	TRBV5-1	TRBJ2-7	CASSEGRYEQYF	TGCGCCAGCAGCGAAGGGAGGTACGAGCAGTACTTC
few	.	TRBV24-1	TRBJ1-2	CATSPGPGGYTF	TGTGCCACCTCACCAGGGCCGGGTGGCTACACCTTC
.	.	TRBV7-2	TRBJ1-5	CASSPQPGLKPQHF	TGTGCCAGCAGCCCCCAACCGGGACTGAAGCCCCAGCATTTT
.	.	TRBV10-3	TRBJ2-7	CAISEGAGSNEQYF	TGTGCCATCAGTGAAGGGGCAGGGTCAAACGAGCAGTACTTC
.	.	TRBV30	TRBJ1-4	CAWSVHSGTSNEKLFF	TGTGCCTGGAGTGTACATAGCGGGACATCTAATGAAAAACTGTTTTTT
.	TRBD2	TRBV7-2	TRBJ2-1	CASSLDRTSGALNEQFF	TGTGCCAGCAGCTTAGATCGGACTAGCGGAGCCCTCAATGAGCAGTTCTTC
.	.	TRBV4-1	TRBJ1-5	CASSRRAVPGNQPQHF	TGCGCCAGCAGCAGGAGAGCGGTCCCGGGCAATCAGCCCCAGCATTTT
.	.	TRBV9	TRBJ1-1	CASSVDPGDPEAFF	TGTGCCAGCAGCGTAGACCCAGGGGATCCTGAAGCTTTCTTT
.	TRBD2	TRBV19	TRBJ2-2	CASRRTSEAGELFF	TGTGCCAGTAGACGGACTAGCGAGGCCGGGGAGCTGTTTTTT
.	.	TRBV4-3	TRBJ2-1	CASSQDPVNWNEQFF	TGCGCCAGCAGCCAAGATCCGGTCAACTGGAATGAGCAGTTCTTC
few	.	TRBV6-5	TRBJ2-5	CASRGGKEQTQYF	TGTGCCAGCAGGGGCGGGAAGGAACAGACCCAGTACTTC
.	TRBD2	TRBV9	TRBJ2-3	CASSVESGRADTQYF	TGTGCCAGCAGCGTAGAGAGCGGGAGGGCCGATACGCAGTATTTT
.	TRBD1	TRBV30	TRBJ2-3	CAWGSHRDRDTDTQYF	TGTGCCTGGGGTTCTCACCGGGACAGGGATACAGATACGCAGTATTTT
few	.	TRBV29-1	TRBJ2-1	CSVTTGHNEQFF	TGCAGCGTTACAACAGGGCACAATGAGCAGTTCTTC
.	.	TRBV5-1	TRBJ2-3	CASRGLGHTDTQYF	TGCGCCAGCAGGGGGTTAGGACACACAGATACGCAGTATTTT
.	TRBD2	TRBV5-1	TRBJ2-1	CASSSGLDDLYDEQFF	TGCGCCAGCAGCTCGGGACTAGACGACCTATACGATGAGCAGTTCTTC
.	.	TRBV19	TRBJ2-3	CASSGPHTGEDTQYF	TGTGCCAGTAGTGGGCCCCACACCGGGGAAGATACGCAGTATTTT
.	.	TRBV7-9	TRBJ1-5	CASSKQGSNQPQHF	TGTGCCAGCAGCAAACAGGGTAGCAATCAGCCCCAGCATTTT
once	.	TRBV7-2	TRBJ2-6	CASSPGSTGANVLTF	TGTGCCAGCAGCCCGGGGAGTACGGGGGCCAACGTCCTGACTTTC
.	.	TRBV7-9	TRBJ2-7	CASSLDGGPYF	TGTGCCAGCAGCTTGGACGGGGGTCCGTACTTC
.	TRBD1	TRBV19	TRBJ2-7	CASSDRGVGEQYF	TGTGCCAGTAGTGACAGGGGAGTTGGCGAGCAGTACTTC
.	.	TRBV10-3	TRBJ1-3	CAISESGSNGNTIYF	TGTGCCATCAGTGAGTCCGGTTCTAACGGAAACACCATATATTTT